This entry features one TCR beta chain sequence. This entry is derived from a study of blood T cells in healthy people across ages. CDR3 length equals 13 residues. Trimming took 4 bases from V and 3 from J, leaving 13 bases between them. Germline CDR1 is SQVTM and CDR2 is ANQGSEA. Caucasian individuals from Russia who were healthy and aged about 6 to 95 acted as donors. A second PCR, run for roughly 7 to 11 cycles, used a sample-barcoded 5' primer plus a J-beta primer mix. TCRdb reprocessed the 5' RACE reads with MiXCR, giving one entry per CDR3 protein. This table has some 890,000 distinct CDR3 sequences, around 29% appearing once. Another study also made use of these data, one on T cells of mothers and their children. That work contributes: Donors comprised a few healthy Caucasian mothers plus their six children. Related pairs of mothers and children showed slightly higher, non-significant overlap versus unrelated pairs.

This clonotype was obtained from a woman between 35 and 50 years old in good health. V usage is TRBV29-1 and J usage is TRBJ2-7, with D possibly being TRBD1 or TRBD2 (7 bases each). The sequenced material came from blood. The CDR3 nucleotides are TGCAGCGTTGGACAGGGACTACTCTACGAGCAGTACTTC. Translating it yields CSVGQGLLYEQYF.